What follows describes a single TCR beta chain. The ends were cut back, 0 bases at V and 4 bases at J, with 12 bases in the middle. Germline V lookup: CDR1 SGHAT, CDR2 FQNNGV. CDR3 length: 15 residues. The method was immunoSEQ multiplex PCR; TCRdb's version includes in-frame clones alone and lacks a portion of them. The table has over 250,000 clones, roughly 89% seen once; the top ten hold around 2.1%. This entry belongs to a study of blood T cell repertoires in COVID-19. Material: peripheral blood. This chain joins TRBV11-2 and TRBJ1-2; tentatively, D is TRBD1 (6 bases). The source of this sequence is a man aged 45-65 years with acute or convalescent COVID-19. The CDR3 nucleotides are TGTGCCAGCAGCTTAGATAGGGGGTGGGGCTATGGCTACACCTTC. The encoded protein is CASSLDRGWGYGYTF.